Below, 5 T cell receptor beta chains from the same sample are listed, as sequenced in a study of CD4 T cells in relation to SARS-CoV-2 and coronaviruses. Before the COVID-19 pandemic, during about 2011-2019, CD4+ T cells were taken from unexposed donors. After about ten days of culture, CD4+ T cells were isolated. Sequenced by immunoSEQ multiplex PCR; TCRdb stores in-frame clones only, minus some. The top ten clones hold about a sixth of a sample with 20,000 to 25,000 clones, approximately 70% of them seen once. Their antigens are not known. What was sequenced was CD4+ T cells from PBMCs, cultured in vitro. These receptors all stem from a human donor in good health.

This chain joins TRBV18 and TRBJ2-6, with D perhaps given as TRBD1 or TRBD2 (5 bases each). The CDR3 totals 17 residues. Germline CDR1 is KGHSH and CDR2 is LQKENI. The V gene lost 4 bases and the J gene lost 0 bases, with 13 bases spanning the gap. CDR3 DNA: TGTGCCAGCTCACTTTCCGGGACGAACTCTGGGGCCAACGTCCTGACTTTC. This codes for CASSLSGTNSGANVLTF.

The chain links TRBV4-3 to TRBJ2-1; 8 bases line up with TRBD2. Germline V gene lookup returns CDR1 LGHNA and CDR2 YSLEER. The V and J ends lost 0 bases and 10 bases, in that order; junction bases with no gene match: 11. This CDR3 has 16 amino acids. CDR3 sequence reads: CASSQDQAGVLGEQFF. CDR3 nucleotide sequence: TGCGCCAGCAGCCAAGATCAAGCGGGAGTTCTTGGAGAGCAGTTCTTC.

J is TRBJ2-1 and V is TRBV7-2; 10 bases fit TRBD2. CDR3 length equals 15 residues. Germline CDR1 SGHTA, CDR2 FQGNSA. V gave up 5 bases and J gave up 5 bases; unmatched junction bases: 6. The CDR3 region has the DNA TGTGCCAGCAGCGGATGGACTAGCGGAAACAATGAGCAGTTCTTC. Amino acid sequence: CASSGWTSGNNEQFF.

The chain links TRBV6-2 or TRBV6-3 to TRBJ2-5; 7 bases align to TRBD2. Trimming cost V 4 bases and J 2 bases; bases outside gene matches: 16. The CDR3 consists of 18 residues. The germline CDR1 and CDR2 sequences are MNHEY and SVGEGT. DNA of the CDR3: TGTGCCAGCAGTTCCCTCCTGAGGGCTAGCGGCCTACAAGAGACCCAGTACTTC. This sequence encodes CASSSLLRASGLQETQYF.

This clone came up a few times. This chain uses TRBV3-1 (or the pseudogene TRBV3-2) with TRBJ2-2; no reliable D call. From germline, CDR1 is LGHDT and CDR2 YNNKEL (reference sequence). V was cut by 6 bases and J by 5 bases, with 16 bases left in between. The CDR3 has 15 amino acids. The DNA for the CDR3 is TGTGCCAGCAGTCTGGCTGGGGTCGGTACCGGGGAGCTGTTTTTT. Residues: CASSLAGVGTGELFF.